These 30 T cell receptor beta chains came from one sample sequenced in a study of blood T cell repertoires in COVID-19. Assay used: immunoSEQ multiplex PCR; TCRdb lists only in-frame clones, some missing. Among more than 200,000 clones, roughly nine tenths were seen once, and the ten largest hold 2% to 2.5%. The material sequenced was peripheral blood. The receptors come from a woman aged 45 to 65 with acute or convalescent COVID-19.

The chain is built from TRBV4-3 and TRBJ2-3; no clear D gene. With 1 base removed from V and 0 bases from J, the gap between germline ends came to 8 bases. Germline CDR1 is LGHNA and CDR2 is YSLEER. CDR3 length: 15 residues. The CDR3 bases are TGCGCCAGCAGCCAAGGACACCTTAGCACAGATACGCAGTATTTT. Translated: CASSQGHLSTDTQYF.

This rearrangement joins TRBV6-6 to TRBJ2-1, with 10 bases lining up with TRBD1. V trimming: 0 bases; J trimming: 7 bases; junction bases outside the gene matches: 6. The length of the CDR3 is 16 residues. Per germline, CDR1 MNHNY and CDR2 SVGAGI (reference sequence). In DNA, the CDR3 is TGTGCCAGCAGTTACTCGAGGCGACAGGGGGCGAATGAGCAGTTCTTC. Translating it yields CASSYSRRQGANEQFF.

V usage is TRBV10-3 and J usage is TRBJ1-4; a weak D match, TRBD1 (5 bases). The CDR3 has 13 amino acids. V lost 4 bases, J lost 4 bases, and 7 bases lay in between. The germline V gene has CDR1 ENHRY and CDR2 SYGVKD. The CDR3 DNA reads TGTGCCATCAGTGGGGACTTTAATGAAAAACTGTTTTTT. Translating gives CAISGDFNEKLFF.

This clone was found once. This chain joins TRBV5-4 and TRBJ2-3, with TRBD2 as a possible D gene (5 bases). Looked up from germline, CDR1 is SGHNT and CDR2 is YYREEE (reference sequence). Trimming removed 2 bases at V and 5 bases at J, with 12 bases between. The length of the CDR3 is 14 residues. In DNA form, the CDR3 reads TGTGCCAGCAGCTTTCTAGCTCTCAAAGATACGCAGTATTTT. Its protein product is CASSFLALKDTQYF.

V gene TRBV15 combines with J gene TRBJ2-1; D is uncertain. Trimming removed 0 bases at V and 10 bases at J, with 7 bases between. This CDR3 is built from 12 residues. Germline assignment: CDR1 LNHNV and CDR2 YYDKDF (reference sequence). The chain's CDR3 is CATSRDNREQFF. Written as DNA, the CDR3 is TGTGCCACCAGCAGAGATAACAGAGAGCAGTTCTTC.

This rearrangement joins TRBV6-5 to TRBJ1-5; weak D call: TRBD1 (5 bases). Germline CDR1 is MNHEY and CDR2 is SVGAGI. V was clipped by 7 bases and J by 3 bases, with 10 bases between them. The CDR3 runs to 13 residues. The CDR3 DNA sequence: TGTGCCAGCATTCCAGGGAACAATCAGCCCCAGCATTTT. Translating it yields CASIPGNNQPQHF.

The chain couples TRBV3-1 (or the pseudogene TRBV3-2) to TRBJ2-7, with 7 positions matching TRBD1. Per the germline V gene, CDR1 is LGHDT and CDR2 is YNNKEL (reference sequence). V gave up 2 bases and J gave up 9 bases; unmatched junction bases: 4. The CDR3 totals 12 residues. The CDR3, as DNA: TGTGCCAGCAGCCAACGGGACAGTGGGCAGTACTTC. It yields the protein CASSQRDSGQYF.

V is TRBV3-1 (or the pseudogene TRBV3-2) and J is TRBJ2-5, with TRBD2 identical over 9 bases. The germline CDR1 and CDR2 sequences are LGHDT and YNNKEL (reference sequence). With 0 bases clipped from V and 5 bases from J, the junction kept 10 bases outside the gene matches. This CDR3 is 17 amino acids long. For the CDR3, the DNA is TGTGCCAGCAGCCAAGAGGCAAGCGGGGGGTTCGGCGAGACCCAGTACTTC. Residues: CASSQEASGGFGETQYF.

The CDR3 nucleotides are TGTGCCAGCACGCGGACAGATAGCAATCAGCCCCAGCATTTT. Its translation is CASTRTDSNQPQHF. V usage is TRBV27 and J usage is TRBJ1-5, with D maybe TRBD1 (6 bases). Germline CDR1 MNHEY, CDR2 SMNVEV (reference sequence). CDR3 length equals 14 residues. Trimming took off 7 bases at V and 0 bases at J, with 10 bases between the two ends.

The J gene is TRBJ2-7, the V gene TRBV4-2; 10 bases align to TRBD1. Germline CDR1 and CDR2: LGHNA and YNFKEQ. CDR3 length equals 14 residues. V lost 3 bases to trimming and J lost 3 bases; unmatched junction nucleotides: 2. CDR3 nucleotides: TGTGCCAGCAGCCAGGGACAGGGGAGCTACGAGCAGTACTTC. Amino acids: CASSQGQGSYEQYF.

This clone has ten or more counts. The rearrangement links TRBV6-1 to TRBJ1-1, with 8 bases identical to TRBD1. The germline CDR1 and CDR2 sequences are MNHNS and SASEGT. The CDR3 has 14 amino acids. V lost 5 bases and J lost 7; bases outside the gene matches: 9. CDR3 bases: TGTGCCAGCAGTCACCCAGGGGGCCCGGTTGAAGCTTTCTTT. The encoded protein is CASSHPGGPVEAFF.

The chain recombines TRBV12-5 with TRBJ2-5; a weak D match, TRBD1 (6 bases). The CDR3 spans 14 residues. Germline V gene sequence: CDR1 LGHNT, CDR2 FRNRAP. V lost 7 bases and J lost 5, with 17 bases in between. The CDR3 DNA reads TGTGCTAGTGCCCCTTGGGGGCTGGGGGAGACCCAGTACTTC. It is translated as CASAPWGLGETQYF.

Turning to this clone: This same CDR3 is encoded by further DNA sequences in the sample. The chain joins TRBV30 to TRBJ1-5, with TRBD1 matching over 8 bases. With 1 base clipped from V and 4 bases from J, the junction kept 0 bases outside the gene matches. CDR3 length: 13 residues. Germline V CDR1 and CDR2: GTSNPN, SVGIG (reference sequence). The CDR3 DNA is TGTGCCTGGAGTGGACAGGGGAATCAGCCCCAGCATTTT. Translated: CAWSGQGNQPQHF.

As DNA, the CDR3 is TGTGCCAGCAGCGGCAGGGGGCCGGATTCACCCCTCCACTTT. This encodes CASSGRGPDSPLHF. The rearrangement uses TRBV13 and TRBJ1-6; 8 bases are shared with TRBD1. CDR1 and CDR2 from the germline V gene are PRHDT and FYEKMQ (reference sequence). The CDR3 length is 14 residues. Trimming removed 5 bases from V and 8 bases from J; junction bases left unmatched: 5. The variable domain in full, completed from reference TRBV13 and TRBJ1-6, reads AAGVIQSPRHLIKEKRETATLKCYPIPRHDTVYWYQQGPGQDPQFLISFYEKMQSDKGSIPDRFSAQQFSDYHSELNMSSLELGDSALYFCASSGRGPDSPLHFGNGTRLTVT.

This sequence joins TRBV6-5 and TRBJ1-2, with a weak D call TRBD1 (5 bases). The germline V and J ends were trimmed by 9 bases and 1 base, with 9 bases remaining between them. Germline V gene sequence: CDR1 MNHEY, CDR2 SVGAGI. The CDR3 covers 12 residues. The CDR3 DNA follows: TGTGCCAGTCTGACAGTTAACTATGGCTACACCTTC. This gives the protein CASLTVNYGYTF.

The chain joins TRBV5-8 to TRBJ1-5, with D perhaps TRBD1 (5 bases). Trimming cost V 6 bases and J 1 base, with 14 bases left between them. This CDR3 is built from 15 residues. Germline V lookup: CDR1 SGHTS, CDR2 YDEGEE. CDR3 coding DNA: TGTGCCAGCACAGAGGACGGGGGGAGCAATCAGCCCCAGCATTTT. Translation: CASTEDGGSNQPQHF. Full variable domain (missing parts from reference TRBV5-8 and TRBJ1-5): EAGVTQSPTHLIKTRGQQATLRCSPISGHTSVYWYQQALGLGLQFLLWYDEGEERNRGNFPPRFSGRQFPNYSSELNVNALELEDSALYLCASTEDGGSNQPQHFGDGTRLSIL.

This chain links TRBV9 with TRBJ2-7; 11 positions agree with TRBD1. Germline lookup yields CDR1 SGDLS and CDR2 YYNGEE. Trimming at V came to 0 bases and at J to 3 bases, leaving 2 bases not matched to a gene. This CDR3 has 15 residues. CDR3 in amino acids: CASSVAGQGDYEQYF. Here the CDR3 DNA reads TGTGCCAGCAGCGTAGCGGGACAGGGGGACTACGAGCAGTACTTC. Full variable domain (remainder filled in from reference TRBV9 and TRBJ2-7): DSGVTQTPKHLITATGQRVTLRCSPRSGDLSVYWYQQSLDQGLQFLIQYYNGEERAKGNILERFSAQQFPDLHSELNLSSLELGDSALYFCASSVAGQGDYEQYFGPGTRLTVT.

The chain has TRBV7-6 and TRBJ1-4; 7 bases map to TRBD1. This CDR3 has 15 residues. From germline, CDR1 is SGHVS and CDR2 FNYEAQ. The V and J ends lost 0 bases and 8 bases, in that order; junction bases with no gene match: 6. The CDR3 sequence: CASSLAKQGWEKLFF. The CDR3 DNA reads as TGTGCCAGCAGCTTAGCAAAACAGGGGTGGGAAAAACTGTTTTTT.

This chain uses TRBV20-1 with TRBJ2-7; possibly TRBD2 for D (7 bases). Germline assignment: CDR1 DFQATT and CDR2 SNEGSKA (reference sequence). The CDR3 spans 11 residues. The V and J ends lost 5 bases and 5 bases respectively, with 10 bases between them. CDR3 amino acids: CSAGGANEQYF. CDR3 DNA: TGCAGTGCTGGGGGGGCCAACGAGCAGTACTTC.

This chain uses TRBV7-2 with TRBJ2-7; D not certain. Trimming took 2 bases from V and 0 from J, leaving 11 bases between them. CDR1 and CDR2 (germline): SGHTA, FQGNSA. The CDR3 covers 15 residues. CDR3 DNA sequence: TGTGCCAGCAGCTTATGGTTGGGCCCCTCCTACGAGCAGTACTTC. Translating gives CASSLWLGPSYEQYF.

The chain couples TRBV24-1 to TRBJ1-6; D unresolved. V was pared by 8 bases and J by 12 bases, with 16 bases between. The CDR3 length is 13 residues. Germline CDR1 KGHDR, CDR2 SFDVKD. The CDR3 loop reads CATTRQRGRPLHF. DNA for the CDR3: TGTGCCACCACCCGACAACGGGGTAGACCCCTCCACTTT.

The rearrangement uses TRBV11-3 and TRBJ2-6; tentative D call: TRBD1 (5 bases). The CDR3 totals 19 residues. CDR1 is SGHNT and CDR2 is YENEEA in the germline V gene. V was clipped by 3 bases and J by 0 bases, with 18 bases between them. The CDR3 DNA is TGTGCCAGCAGCTTCGACAGTACGGATTCGAGCTCTGGGGCCAACGTCCTGACTTTC. Translated: CASSFDSTDSSSGANVLTF.

The chain uses TRBV30 and TRBJ2-1; 7 bases are a match to TRBD2. Germline V gene data show CDR1 as GTSNPN and CDR2 as SVGIG (reference sequence). The V and J ends lost 4 bases and 8 bases, in that order; junction bases with no gene match: 8. This CDR3 has 13 residues. The CDR3 DNA sequence: TGTGCCTGGACCCTTCGCGGGGGTCATGAGCAGTTCTTC. Protein sequence: CAWTLRGGHEQFF.

The rearrangement links TRBV5-4 to TRBJ2-3; D unclear. The germline V gene encodes CDR1 SGHNT and CDR2 YYREEE (reference sequence). Deletions cut 3 bases from V and 3 bases from J, with 5 bases between. The CDR3 has 12 residues. CDR3 in DNA: TGTGCCAGCAGCTACATGACAGATACGCAGTATTTT. It codes for CASSYMTDTQYF.

The chain is built from TRBV18 and TRBJ1-5, with 8 bases matching TRBD1. CDR3 size: 15 residues. V was clipped by 4 bases and J by 6 bases; unmatched bases: 8. The germline gives CDR1 KGHSH, CDR2 LQKENI. CDR3 sequence: CASSLTGQGVQPQHF. The CDR3 coding sequence is TGTGCCAGCTCACTTACCGGACAGGGCGTTCAGCCCCAGCATTTT.

The chain couples TRBV29-1 to TRBJ2-5; TRBD2 matches 9 bases. V was pared by 6 bases and J by 4 bases, with 9 bases of the junction left unmatched. The CDR3 is made up of 14 amino acids. Germline V CDR1 and CDR2: SQVTM, ANQGSEA. The CDR3 region is CSVGAGGFIETQYF. Here the CDR3 DNA reads TGCAGCGTGGGGGCGGGAGGGTTTATAGAGACCCAGTACTTC.

This clone was counted between two and nine times. The rearrangement links TRBV7-9 to TRBJ1-1, with D possibly TRBD1 on 5 matching bases. Germline values: CDR1 SEHNR, CDR2 FQNEAQ (reference sequence). V was pared by 6 bases and J by 0 bases, with 14 bases between. This CDR3 has 15 amino acids. The CDR3 DNA is TGTGCCAGCAGGCCCGGGGGTCCTCTGAACACTGAAGCTTTCTTT. Residues: CASRPGGPLNTEAFF. Filled out from reference TRBV7-9 and TRBJ1-1, the complete variable domain reads DTGVSQNPRHKITKRGQNVTFRCDPISEHNRLYWYRQTLGQGPEFLTYFQNEAQLEKSRLLSDRFSAERPKGSFSTLEIQRTEQGDSAMYLCASRPGGPLNTEAFFGQGTRLTVV.

The chain combines TRBV5-1 with TRBJ2-1, with D possibly matching TRBD1 (5 bases). From germline, CDR1 is SGHRS and CDR2 YFSETQ. This CDR3 comprises 15 residues. V was trimmed by 4 bases and J by 6 bases, leaving 17 bases between them. CDR3 loop: CASSPPTAYSNEQFF. CDR3 nucleotides: TGCGCCAGCAGCCCCCCGACAGCGTATTCCAATGAGCAGTTCTTC.

The V call is TRBV5-1, the J call TRBJ2-7; 8 bases map to TRBD1. This CDR3 region has 15 residues. V trimming: 4 bases; J trimming: 6 bases; junction bases outside the gene matches: 12. The germline V gene has CDR1 SGHRS and CDR2 YFSETQ. The CDR3 DNA sequence: TGCGCCAGCAGCGGCAATCCAGGGGGCACGGGCGAGCAGTACTTC. Translated: CASSGNPGGTGEQYF.

The V call is TRBV10-3, the J call TRBJ2-7; 9 nucleotides align to TRBD1. CDR3 length: 13 residues. Unmatched junction bases numbered 6, after V lost 10 bases and J lost 2 bases. Germline V gene data show CDR1 as ENHRY and CDR2 as SYGVKD. The CDR3 here is CATRTGDTYEQYF. Here the CDR3 DNA reads TGTGCCACCCGGACAGGGGACACCTACGAGCAGTACTTC.